This entry lists 4 T cell receptor beta chains sequenced from one sample in a study of shared clonotypes between healthy human individuals. CD45RO-negative, CCR7-selected cells formed the naive CD8 fraction, which excluded terminally differentiated effector memory CD45RA+ cells. Generated by immunoSEQ multiplex PCR, the TCRdb table keeps only in-frame clones and is missing some. This sample yields millions of clones, of which approximately 95% are seen a single time; roughly 1% belongs to the top ten. Sequenced material: naive CD8+ T cells sorted from blood. The origin of the receptors is a man aged 18 to 29 in good health.

This chain joins TRBV25-1 and TRBJ1-1; D gene unclear. The germline gives CDR1 MGHDK, CDR2 SYGVNS. V gave up 1 base and J gave up 3 bases, with 6 bases separating them. The CDR3 has 13 residues. The CDR3 sequence: CASSEWGDTEAFF. Here the CDR3 DNA reads TGTGCCAGCAGTGAATGGGGAGACACTGAAGCTTTCTTT. The whole variable domain, filled in from reference TRBV25-1 and TRBJ1-1, reads EADIYQTPRYLVIGTGKKITLECSQTMGHDKMYWYQQDPGMELHLIHYSYGVNSTEKGDLSSESTVSRIRTEHFPLTLESARPSHTSQYLCASSEWGDTEAFFGQGTRLTVV.

CDR3 sequence (DNA): TGTGCCAGCAGCTTAATCCTGGCGGCTGAAGCTTTCTTT. Protein product: CASSLILAAEAFF. The chain has TRBV11-2 and TRBJ1-1, with unresolved D. V was shortened by 2 bases and J by 6 bases, with 10 bases between the two germline ends. Germline V gene data show CDR1 as SGHAT and CDR2 as FQNNGV. This CDR3 spans 13 amino acids.

The chain is built from TRBV30 and TRBJ2-3; D might be TRBD1 (6 bases). V dropped 1 base and J dropped 3 bases, with 20 bases sitting between them. The CDR3 has 17 residues. Germline V gene data show CDR1 as GTSNPN and CDR2 as SVGIG (reference sequence). The CDR3 bases are TGTGCCTGGAGTGGGATAGGATGGGGGCGATGGACAGATACGCAGTATTTT. This sequence encodes CAWSGIGWGRWTDTQYF.

CDR3 nucleotides: TGTGCCAGCGGGGGACAGCCAATGGATCCGGCAGATACGCAGTATTTT. This encodes CASGGQPMDPADTQYF. This chain links TRBV18 with TRBJ2-3; 7 bases align to TRBD1. The CDR3 totals 16 residues. The germline gives CDR1 KGHSH, CDR2 LQKENI. The J segment lost 4 bases and the V segment lost 8 bases, leaving 15 bases of the junction unmatched.